This paragraph reports one T cell receptor beta chain. This clone's antigen is unknown. The germline V gene specifies SGHRS as CDR1 and YFSETQ as CDR2. The CDR3, cysteine through phenylalanine, is 15 amino acids long. No DNA sequence is on record. The library relied on 5' RACE. Preparation of each TCR library used approximately 3.5 ug of total RNA. For each sample, cDNA was synthesized in eight separate reactions using SMARTScribe reverse transcriptase. During cDNA synthesis, template switching introduced unique molecular identifiers that contained a 6-nucleotide sample barcode. Two nested PCRs of around 16 and 10 cycles amplified the TCRalpha and TCRbeta cDNA, and bead purification followed each PCR. Before amplification, the cDNA was treated with uracil DNA-glycosylase and purified using the QIAquick PCR purification kit. The second PCR added Illumina TruSeq-compatible adapters along with sample-specific barcodes. Library quality and concentration were assessed using TapeStation and Qubit, and about 4.7 ng of each library was pooled. The pooled libraries were sequenced with 2 x 100 bp reads and custom sequencing primers on an Illumina HiSeq2500 single-index Rapid Run. As for the authors' bioinformatics: UMI-based consensus assembly with MiGEC version 1.2.6 was used to correct PCR and sequencing errors. MiXCR version 2.1.1 handled V(D)J alignment, clonotype assembly and CDR3 extraction. Gene usage, clonotype sharing and MAIT/NKT TCR abundance were normalised by analysing the top 1000, 10 000 and 20 000 clonotypes per sample. Diversity was computed as the inverse Simpson index with the vegan R package after downsampling to 27 000 UMIs. Paired Mann-Whitney U tests were applied to discordant twin pairs, with Benjamini-Hochberg correction for multiple testing. Once TCRdb had reprocessed the reads, it stored one entry per CDR3 protein sequence and supplied no DNA. The V and J calls and clone size are TCRdb's, not the authors'. The record for this sample contains approximately 400,000 distinct CDR3 sequences. The ten top clones hold 2.6% of the sample.

From each donor, a roughly 2.4 ml peripheral blood sample was collected into PAXgene tubes and kept at -80 degrees C. Without any T cell sorting, total RNA was extracted from whole blood using the PAXgene blood miRNA kit on an automated QIAcube. Deep TCRalpha and TCRbeta repertoire profiling with unique molecular barcoding was performed on peripheral blood of monozygotic twin pairs concordant or discordant for inflammatory bowel disease. Smoking habits were recorded for all twin pairs, with individuals classified as current, former or never smokers. This sample is part of a study of monozygotic twins with inflammatory bowel disease (dated by TCRdb to the late 2010s). Some background on the complete study: A total of roughly 28 monozygotic twin pairs were included in the full study, comprising nine German pairs (four IBD-concordant, five IBD-discordant) and 19 IBD-discordant Danish pairs. The search for disease-associated traits relied mainly on comparing IBD patients with their genetically identical healthy co-twins within discordant pairs. Each individual had, on average, about 151 000 unique TCRalpha sequences and 181 000 unique TCRbeta sequences available for analysis.

What the authors observed across the whole study: Background noise and inter-individual variability may have been introduced into the repertoires by the differing immunosuppressive treatments among patients. Measured by the inverse Simpson index, TCRbeta repertoire diversity was lower in IBD patients than in their healthy co-twins. No single strong signal or clonotype linked to IBD turned up in the results, so the idea that one exists was not supported. Different T cell subtypes could not be distinguished in the analysis. No difference in repertoire similarity was observed between concordant and discordant twins, possibly owing to limited statistical power. IBD patients shared fewer clonotypes with other individuals than healthy twins did, most markedly in patients showing signs of disease activity.

The chain links TRBV5-1 with TRBJ2-1; TCRdb picks TRBD1, but there is no DNA to check that call. The sequence derives from a human donor with ulcerative colitis or Crohn's disease, or a healthy co-twin of an affected twin (not recorded which). Material: blood. The CDR3 region has the sequence CASSLLGQGSNEQFF. Reference TRBV5-1 and TRBJ2-1 proteins supply the regions before and after the CDR3; the full variable domain is: KAGVTQTPRYLIKTRGQQVTLSCSPISGHRSVSWYQQTPGQGLQFLFEYFSETQRNKGNFPGRFSGRQFSNSRSEMNVSTLELGDSALYLCASSLLGQGSNEQFFGPGTRLTVL.